This section outlines one T cell receptor (beta chain) sequence together with its context. The PCR contained 60 Vbeta and 13 Jbeta primers. Libraries were prepared by immunoSEQ multiplex PCR; TCRdb keeps only in-frame clonotypes and omits some of them. Its table lists 150,000 or so clones. The CDR3 is 16 amino acids. Germline CDR1 reads LGHNA; CDR2 reads YNFKEQ. Trimming cost V 0 bases and J 8 bases, with 14 bases left between them. These data originate in a study of cytomegalovirus exposure and HLA in healthy donors. The TCR was taken from a woman in her forties or fifties in good health and CMV-seronegative. This chain links TRBV4-2 with TRBJ1-6; possibly TRBD1 for D (5 bases). Sequencing was performed on PBMCs. The CDR3 bases are TGTGCCAGCAGCCAAGAAGGCAGGGCCCTACATTCACCCCTCCACTTT. Translation: CASSQEGRALHSPLHF.